This entry is about one TCR beta chain. TCRdb processed the 5' RACE reads anew with MiXCR; each CDR3 protein has one entry. The data show under 800,000 distinct CDR3 sequences, around 20% seen once. V dropped 6 bases and J dropped 4 bases, with 8 bases sitting between them. There are 12 residues in the CDR3. Germline loops: CDR1 SGHDT, CDR2 YYEEEE. These data are taken from a study of identical twins. These data are also associated with another study on T cells expressing NK-cell markers.

The chain uses TRBV5-6 and TRBJ1-3; no clear D. The specimen was PBMCs. The receptor comes from a woman younger than 35 in good health. The CDR3, as DNA: TGTGCCAGCATGGGCTTCGGAAACACCATATATTTT. Amino acid sequence: CASMGFGNTIYF.